The clone carrying this TCR beta chain was seen once. There are 15 residues in the CDR3. CDR1 and CDR2 (germline): SGHTS, YDEGEE. V was pared by 3 bases and J by 5 bases, with 7 bases of the junction left unmatched. The treatment: randomized to nivolumab then ipilimumab (arm A) or the reverse (arm B). None of the patients previously received DNA-damaging chemotherapy. Live CD3+CD8+ CD19− CD56− cells were sorted from PBMCs. The entry originates in a study of sequential checkpoint blockade in melanoma. Study summary: Patients were randomized 1:1 to nivolumab-then-ipilimumab or ipilimumab-then-nivolumab first-line. After both sequences, patients received maintenance nivolumab.

TCRdb keeps only in-frame clones here, not all; method: immunoSEQ multiplex PCR. The sample lists about 11,000 clones, around four fifths seen once, with 10% to 12% in the top ten. This clonotype originated in a human donor with melanoma. The source was CD8+ T cells sorted from blood (inferred from file names), collected from a patient given nivolumab and ipilimumab in sequence. The chain recombines TRBV5-8 with TRBJ2-7; the match to TRBD2 covers 11 bases. The chain's CDR3 is CASSWTTSGSDEQYF. Written as DNA, the CDR3 is TGTGCCAGCAGCTGGACCACTAGCGGGAGTGACGAGCAGTACTTC.